This T cell receptor (beta chain) emerged from a study of metastatic and nonmetastatic thyroid tumors. On the study more broadly: Both malignant and benign thyroid patients supplied peripheral blood and tumor or nodule tissue samples, across which the repertoires of these patients were then compared.

Prior to thyroid surgery, none of the patients had received any treatment. The CDR3 totals 13 residues. V lost 1 base, J lost 8 bases, and 3 bases stayed unmatched. Germline V CDR1 and CDR2: LGHNT, FRNRAP. The table lists this clone with many counts. The antigen is not known. In the original analysis: Variation in CDR3 across clinicopathological groups served as the basis for constructing a distant-metastasis classifier in papillary thyroid cancer. TCRdb re-clonotyped the PCR reads via MiXCR. None of the V and J calls come from the authors' own analysis; TCRdb made them. There are just over 30,000 clones in the sample; roughly a fifth occur only once, and roughly a fifth lies in the top ten. General observations from the study: Malignant tumors reportedly showed significantly higher TCR beta diversity than benign nodules in both blood and tumor.

This receptor was identified in a female donor with papillary thyroid cancer or a benign thyroid nodule (not recorded which). Some clones in this sample may be carry-over from other donors' samples. Sequencing was carried out using blood. V gene TRBV12-5 combines with J gene TRBJ1-2, with TRBD1 identical over 8 bases. The DNA for the CDR3 is TGTGCTAGTGGTTTGGGACAGGGGTGGGGCTACACCTTC. This gives the protein CASGLGQGWGYTF.